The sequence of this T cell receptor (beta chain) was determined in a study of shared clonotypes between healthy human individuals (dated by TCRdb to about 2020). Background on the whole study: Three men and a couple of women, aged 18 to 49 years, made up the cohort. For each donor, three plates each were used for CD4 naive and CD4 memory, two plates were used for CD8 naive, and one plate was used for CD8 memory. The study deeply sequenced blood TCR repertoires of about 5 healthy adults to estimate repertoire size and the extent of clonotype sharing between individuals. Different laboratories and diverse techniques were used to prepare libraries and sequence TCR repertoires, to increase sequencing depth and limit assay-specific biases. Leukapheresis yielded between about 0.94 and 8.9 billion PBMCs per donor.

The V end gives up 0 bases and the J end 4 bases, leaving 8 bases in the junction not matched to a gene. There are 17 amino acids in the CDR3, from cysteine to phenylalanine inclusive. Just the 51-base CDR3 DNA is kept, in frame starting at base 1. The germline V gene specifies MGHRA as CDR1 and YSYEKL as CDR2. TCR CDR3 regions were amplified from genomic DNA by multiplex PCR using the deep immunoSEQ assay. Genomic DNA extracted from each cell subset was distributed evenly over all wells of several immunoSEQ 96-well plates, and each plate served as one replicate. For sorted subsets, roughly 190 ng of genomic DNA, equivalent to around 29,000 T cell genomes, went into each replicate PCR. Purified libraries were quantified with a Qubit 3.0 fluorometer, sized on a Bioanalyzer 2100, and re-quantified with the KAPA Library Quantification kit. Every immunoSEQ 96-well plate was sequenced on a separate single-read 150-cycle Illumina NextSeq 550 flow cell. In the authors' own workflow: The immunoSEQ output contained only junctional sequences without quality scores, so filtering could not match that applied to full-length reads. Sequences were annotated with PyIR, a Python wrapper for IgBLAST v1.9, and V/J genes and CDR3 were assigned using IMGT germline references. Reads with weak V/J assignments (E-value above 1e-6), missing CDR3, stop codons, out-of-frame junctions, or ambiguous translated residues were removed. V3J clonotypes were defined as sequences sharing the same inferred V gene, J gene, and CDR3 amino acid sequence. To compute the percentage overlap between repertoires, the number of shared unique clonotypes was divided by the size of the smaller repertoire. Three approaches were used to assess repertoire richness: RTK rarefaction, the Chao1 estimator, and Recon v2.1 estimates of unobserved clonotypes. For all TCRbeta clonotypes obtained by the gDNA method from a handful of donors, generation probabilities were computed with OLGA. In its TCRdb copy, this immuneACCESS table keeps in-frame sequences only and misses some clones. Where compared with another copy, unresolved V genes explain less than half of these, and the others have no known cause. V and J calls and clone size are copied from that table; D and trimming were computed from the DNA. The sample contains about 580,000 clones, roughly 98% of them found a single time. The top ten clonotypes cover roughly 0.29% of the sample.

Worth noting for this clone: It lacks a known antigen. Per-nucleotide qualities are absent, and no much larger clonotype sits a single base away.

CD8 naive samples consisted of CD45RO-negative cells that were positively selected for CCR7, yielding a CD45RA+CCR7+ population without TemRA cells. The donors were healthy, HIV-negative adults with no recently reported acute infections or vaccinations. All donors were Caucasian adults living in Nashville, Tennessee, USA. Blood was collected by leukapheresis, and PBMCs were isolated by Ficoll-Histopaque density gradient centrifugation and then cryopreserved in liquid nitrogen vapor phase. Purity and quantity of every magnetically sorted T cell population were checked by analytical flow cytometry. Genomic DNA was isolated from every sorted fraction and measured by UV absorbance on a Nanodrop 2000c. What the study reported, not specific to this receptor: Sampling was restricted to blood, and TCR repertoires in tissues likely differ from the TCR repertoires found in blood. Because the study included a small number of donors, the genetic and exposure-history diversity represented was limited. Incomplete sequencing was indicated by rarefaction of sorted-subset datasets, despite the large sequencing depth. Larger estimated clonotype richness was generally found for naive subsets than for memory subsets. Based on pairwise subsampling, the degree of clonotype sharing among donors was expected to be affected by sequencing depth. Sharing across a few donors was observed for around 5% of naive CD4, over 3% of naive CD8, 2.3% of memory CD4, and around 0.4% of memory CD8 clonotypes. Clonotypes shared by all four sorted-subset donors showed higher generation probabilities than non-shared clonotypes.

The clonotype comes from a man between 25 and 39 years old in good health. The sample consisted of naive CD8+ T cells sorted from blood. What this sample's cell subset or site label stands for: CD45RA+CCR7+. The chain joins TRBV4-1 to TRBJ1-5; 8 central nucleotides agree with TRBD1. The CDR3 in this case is CASSQEVRTGLNQPQHF. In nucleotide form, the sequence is TGCGCCAGCAGCCAAGAAGTTCGGACAGGGCTGAATCAGCCCCAGCATTTT.